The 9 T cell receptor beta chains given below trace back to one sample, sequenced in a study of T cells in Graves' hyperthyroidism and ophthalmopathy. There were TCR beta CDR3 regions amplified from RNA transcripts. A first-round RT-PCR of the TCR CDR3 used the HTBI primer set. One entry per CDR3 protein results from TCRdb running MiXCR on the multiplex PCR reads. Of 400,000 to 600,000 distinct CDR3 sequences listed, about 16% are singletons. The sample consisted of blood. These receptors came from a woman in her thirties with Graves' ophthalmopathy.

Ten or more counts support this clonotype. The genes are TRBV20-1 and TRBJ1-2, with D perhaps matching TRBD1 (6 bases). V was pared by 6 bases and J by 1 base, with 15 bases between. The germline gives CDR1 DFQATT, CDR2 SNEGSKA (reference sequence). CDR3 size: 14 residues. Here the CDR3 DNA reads TGCAGTGCCGACGTGACAGGAGTTAACTATGGCTACACCTTC. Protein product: CSADVTGVNYGYTF.

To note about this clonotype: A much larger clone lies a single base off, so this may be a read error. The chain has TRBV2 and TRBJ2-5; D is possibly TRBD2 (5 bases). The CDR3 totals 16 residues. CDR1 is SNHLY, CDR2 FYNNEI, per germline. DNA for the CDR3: TGTGCCGGCAGTGAGTTTTCGGAGGCGGGCAAAGAGACCCAGTACTTC. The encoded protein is CAGSEFSEAGKETQYF.

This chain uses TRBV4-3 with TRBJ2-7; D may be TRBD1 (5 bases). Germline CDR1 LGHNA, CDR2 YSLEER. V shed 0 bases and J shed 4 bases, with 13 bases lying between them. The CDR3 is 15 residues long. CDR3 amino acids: CASSQEWRQSYEQYF. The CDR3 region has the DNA TGCGCCAGCAGCCAAGAATGGAGACAGAGTTACGAGCAGTACTTC.

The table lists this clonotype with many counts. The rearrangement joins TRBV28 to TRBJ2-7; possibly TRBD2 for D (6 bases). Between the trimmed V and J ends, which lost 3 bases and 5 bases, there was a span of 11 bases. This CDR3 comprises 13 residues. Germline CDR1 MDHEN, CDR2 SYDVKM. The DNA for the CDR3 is TGTGCCAGCAGTTTTAGTGGCGGGGACGAGCAGTACTTC. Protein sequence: CASSFSGGDEQYF.

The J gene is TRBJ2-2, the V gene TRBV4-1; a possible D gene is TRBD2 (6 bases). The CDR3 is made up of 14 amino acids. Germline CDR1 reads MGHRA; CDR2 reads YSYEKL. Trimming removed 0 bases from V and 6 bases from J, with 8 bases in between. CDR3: CASSQEWGAGELFF. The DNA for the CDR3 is TGCGCCAGCAGCCAAGAGTGGGGGGCCGGGGAGCTGTTTTTT.

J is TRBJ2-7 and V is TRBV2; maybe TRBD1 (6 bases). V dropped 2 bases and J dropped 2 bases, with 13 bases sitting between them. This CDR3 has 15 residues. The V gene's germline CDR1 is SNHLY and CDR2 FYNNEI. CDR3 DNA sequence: TGTGCCAGCAGTGAAACGCGACAGGAAACCTACGAGCAGTACTTC. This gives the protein CASSETRQETYEQYF.

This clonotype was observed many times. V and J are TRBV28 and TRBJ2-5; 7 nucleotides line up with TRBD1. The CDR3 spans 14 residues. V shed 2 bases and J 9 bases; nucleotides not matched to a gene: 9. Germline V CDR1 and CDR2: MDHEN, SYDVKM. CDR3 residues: CASSLTGATGSQYF. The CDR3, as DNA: TGTGCCAGCAGTTTAACAGGGGCGACTGGGTCCCAGTACTTC.

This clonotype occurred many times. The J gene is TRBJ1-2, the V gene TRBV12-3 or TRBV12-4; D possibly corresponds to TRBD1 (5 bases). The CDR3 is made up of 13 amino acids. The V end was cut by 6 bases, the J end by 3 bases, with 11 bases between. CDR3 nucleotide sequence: TGTGCCAGCAGCCCATGGGGGGACTATGGCTACACCTTC. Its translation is CASSPWGDYGYTF.

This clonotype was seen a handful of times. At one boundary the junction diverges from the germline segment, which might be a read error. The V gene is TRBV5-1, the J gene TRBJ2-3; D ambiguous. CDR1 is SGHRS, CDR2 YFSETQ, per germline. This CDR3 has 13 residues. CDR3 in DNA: TGCGCCAGCAGCTCGCTTAGCAGAGATACGCAGTATTTT. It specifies CASSSLSRDTQYF.